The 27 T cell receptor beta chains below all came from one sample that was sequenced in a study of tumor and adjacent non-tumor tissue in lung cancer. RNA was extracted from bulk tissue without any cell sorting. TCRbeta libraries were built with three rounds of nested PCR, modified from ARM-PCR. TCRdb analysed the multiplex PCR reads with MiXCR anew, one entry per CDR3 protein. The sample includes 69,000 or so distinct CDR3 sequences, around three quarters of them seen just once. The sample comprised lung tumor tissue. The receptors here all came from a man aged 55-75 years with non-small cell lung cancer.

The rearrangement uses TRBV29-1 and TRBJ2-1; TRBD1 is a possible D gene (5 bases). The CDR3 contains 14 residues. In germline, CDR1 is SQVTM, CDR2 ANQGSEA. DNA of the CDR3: TGCAGTTCCCGAAGGCAGGGTTCCTACAATGAGCAGTTCTTC. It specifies CSSRRQGSYNEQFF.

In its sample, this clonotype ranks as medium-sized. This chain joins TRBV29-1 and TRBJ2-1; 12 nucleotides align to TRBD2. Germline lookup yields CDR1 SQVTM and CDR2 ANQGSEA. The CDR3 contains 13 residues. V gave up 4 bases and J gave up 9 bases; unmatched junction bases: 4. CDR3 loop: CSVGLAGVGEQFF. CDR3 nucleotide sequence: TGCAGCGTTGGACTAGCGGGAGTGGGTGAGCAGTTCTTC.

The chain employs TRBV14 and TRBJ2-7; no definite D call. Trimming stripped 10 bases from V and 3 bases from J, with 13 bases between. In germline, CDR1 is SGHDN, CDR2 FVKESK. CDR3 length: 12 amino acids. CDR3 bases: TGTGCCAACATCCAAGATTACTACGAGCAGTACTTC. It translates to CANIQDYYEQYF.

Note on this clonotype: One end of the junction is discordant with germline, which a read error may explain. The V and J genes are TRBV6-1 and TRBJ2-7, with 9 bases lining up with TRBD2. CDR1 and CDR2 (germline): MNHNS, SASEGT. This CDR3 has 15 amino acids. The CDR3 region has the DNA TGTGCCTGCAGTGAGCCGGGACTAGCAATATACGAGCAGTACTTC. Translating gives CACSEPGLAIYEQYF.

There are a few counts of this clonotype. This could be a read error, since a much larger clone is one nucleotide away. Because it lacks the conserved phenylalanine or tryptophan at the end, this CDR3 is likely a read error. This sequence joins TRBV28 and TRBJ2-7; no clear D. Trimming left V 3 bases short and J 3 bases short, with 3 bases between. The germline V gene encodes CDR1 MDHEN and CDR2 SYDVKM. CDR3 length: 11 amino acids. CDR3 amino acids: CASSFLYEQYL. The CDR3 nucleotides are TGTGCCAGCAGTTTCCTCTACGAGCAGTACCTC.

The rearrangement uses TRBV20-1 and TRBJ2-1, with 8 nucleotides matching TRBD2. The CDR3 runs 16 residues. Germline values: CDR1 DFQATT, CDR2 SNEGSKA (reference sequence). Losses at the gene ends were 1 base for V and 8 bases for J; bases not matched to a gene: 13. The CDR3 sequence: CSARGGLAGTRDEQFF. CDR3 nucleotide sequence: TGCAGTGCTAGAGGTGGACTAGCAGGAACGCGGGATGAGCAGTTCTTC.

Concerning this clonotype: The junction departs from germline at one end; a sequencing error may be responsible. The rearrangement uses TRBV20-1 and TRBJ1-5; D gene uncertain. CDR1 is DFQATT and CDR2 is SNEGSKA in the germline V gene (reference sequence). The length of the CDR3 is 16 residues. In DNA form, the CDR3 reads TGCAGTGCTAGAGTAGGAGATACCAGCGGCAATCGGCCCCAGCATTTT. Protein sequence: CSARVGDTSGNRPQHF.

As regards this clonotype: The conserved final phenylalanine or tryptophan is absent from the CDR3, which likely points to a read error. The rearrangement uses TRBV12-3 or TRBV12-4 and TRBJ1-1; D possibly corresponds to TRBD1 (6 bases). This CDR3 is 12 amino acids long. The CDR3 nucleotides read TGTGCCAGTAGTTTTACAACAGGGCCAGCTTTCTCT. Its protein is CASSFTTGPAFS.

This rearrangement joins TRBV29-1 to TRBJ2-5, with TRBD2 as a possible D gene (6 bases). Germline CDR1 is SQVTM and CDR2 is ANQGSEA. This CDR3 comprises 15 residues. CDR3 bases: TGCATCGTCGATGGGCATCTAGCGAGCCGAGAGACCCAGTACTTC. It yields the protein CIVDGHLASRETQYF.

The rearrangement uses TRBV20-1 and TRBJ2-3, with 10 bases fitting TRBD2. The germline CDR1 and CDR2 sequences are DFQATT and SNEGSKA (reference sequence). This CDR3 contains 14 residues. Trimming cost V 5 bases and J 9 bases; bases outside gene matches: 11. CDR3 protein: CSAGLAATGDTQYF. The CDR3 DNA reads TGCAGTGCTGGACTAGCGGCTACGGGAGACACGCAGTATTTT.

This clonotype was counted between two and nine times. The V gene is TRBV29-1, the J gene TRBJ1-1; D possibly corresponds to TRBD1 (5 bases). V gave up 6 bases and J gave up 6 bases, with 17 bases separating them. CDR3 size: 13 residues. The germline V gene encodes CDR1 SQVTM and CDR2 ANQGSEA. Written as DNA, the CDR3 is TGCAGCGTAGGATATGCAGGGTTCCCTGAAGCTTTCTTT. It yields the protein CSVGYAGFPEAFF.

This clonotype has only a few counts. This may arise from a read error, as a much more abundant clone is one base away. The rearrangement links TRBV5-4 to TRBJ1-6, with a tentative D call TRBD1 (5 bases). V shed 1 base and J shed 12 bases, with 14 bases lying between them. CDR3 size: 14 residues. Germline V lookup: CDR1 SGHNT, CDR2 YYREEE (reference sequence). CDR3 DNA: TGTGCCAGCAGCTTGCAGGGACCGTATTTACCCCTCCACTTT. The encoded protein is CASSLQGPYLPLHF.

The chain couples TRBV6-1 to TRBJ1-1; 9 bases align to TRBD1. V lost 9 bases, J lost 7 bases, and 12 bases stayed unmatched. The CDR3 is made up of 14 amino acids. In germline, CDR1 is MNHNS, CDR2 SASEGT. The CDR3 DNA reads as TGTGCCAGAAGTCCCGGGACAGGGAAAAATGAAGCTTTCTTT. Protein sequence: CARSPGTGKNEAFF.

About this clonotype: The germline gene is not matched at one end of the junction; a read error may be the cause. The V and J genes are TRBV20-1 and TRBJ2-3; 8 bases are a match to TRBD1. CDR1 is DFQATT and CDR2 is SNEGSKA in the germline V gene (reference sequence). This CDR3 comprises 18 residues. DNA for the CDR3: TGCAGTGCTGGACCACCGTCTAGTCAGGGGGCTCCCGCAGATACGCAATATTTT. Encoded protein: CSAGPPSSQGAPADTQYF.

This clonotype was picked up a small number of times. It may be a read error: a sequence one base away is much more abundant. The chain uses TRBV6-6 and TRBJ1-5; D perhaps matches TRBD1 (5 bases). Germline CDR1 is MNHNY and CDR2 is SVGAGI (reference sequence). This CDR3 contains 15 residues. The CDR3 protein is CASHRPTDSNKPQHF. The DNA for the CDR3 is TGTGCCAGCCACCGCCCGACAGATAGCAATAAGCCCCAGCATTTT.

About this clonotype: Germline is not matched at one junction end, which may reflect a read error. The CDR3 spells CASRTGTLGKETQYF. In DNA, the CDR3 is TGTGCCAGCAGGACCGGGACCCTCGGTAAAGAGACCCAGTACTTT. The rearrangement joins TRBV11-1 to TRBJ2-5; D might be TRBD1 or TRBD2, each matching 5 bases. The CDR3 length is 15 residues. Germline V gene data show CDR1 as SGHAT and CDR2 as FQDESV (reference sequence).

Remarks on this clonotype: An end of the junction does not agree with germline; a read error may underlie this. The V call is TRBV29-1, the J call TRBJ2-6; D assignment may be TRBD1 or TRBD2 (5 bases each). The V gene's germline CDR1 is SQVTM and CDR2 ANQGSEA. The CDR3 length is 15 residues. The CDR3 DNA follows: TGCAGCGTGAGGGTTTCTAGTACGGGGACCAACGTACTGACTTTC. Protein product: CSVRVSSTGTNVLTF.

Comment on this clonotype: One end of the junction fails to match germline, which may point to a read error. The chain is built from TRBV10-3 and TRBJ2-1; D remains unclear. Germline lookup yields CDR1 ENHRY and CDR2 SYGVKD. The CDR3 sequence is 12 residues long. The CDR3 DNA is TGTGCCGTCAGTGAGGCGAACAATGAGCTGTTCTTC. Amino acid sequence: CAVSEANNELFF.

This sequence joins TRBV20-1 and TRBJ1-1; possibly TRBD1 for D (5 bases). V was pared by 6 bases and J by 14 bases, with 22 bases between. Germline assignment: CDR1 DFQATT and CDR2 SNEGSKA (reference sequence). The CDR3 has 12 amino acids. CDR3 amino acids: CSAESGRNVAFF. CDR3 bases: TGCAGTGCCGAGTCGGGGCGGAATGTAGCATTCTTT.

The CDR3 sequence is CARSHRGRGKFDYTF. The CDR3 DNA reads TGTGCCAGAAGCCACCGAGGACGGGGGAAATTTGACTACACCTTC. The V gene is TRBV13, the J gene TRBJ1-2, with D perhaps TRBD1 (5 bases). V was cut by 9 bases and J by 10 bases, with 27 bases left in between. Germline loops: CDR1 PRHDT, CDR2 FYEKMQ (reference sequence). The CDR3 covers 15 residues.

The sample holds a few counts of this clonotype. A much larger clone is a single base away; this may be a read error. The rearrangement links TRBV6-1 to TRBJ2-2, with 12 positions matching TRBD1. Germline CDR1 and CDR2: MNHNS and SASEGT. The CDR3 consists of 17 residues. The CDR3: CVSSVGQGASNTGELFF. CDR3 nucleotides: TGTGTCAGCAGTGTGGGACAGGGGGCTTCGAACACCGGGGAGCTGTTTTTT.

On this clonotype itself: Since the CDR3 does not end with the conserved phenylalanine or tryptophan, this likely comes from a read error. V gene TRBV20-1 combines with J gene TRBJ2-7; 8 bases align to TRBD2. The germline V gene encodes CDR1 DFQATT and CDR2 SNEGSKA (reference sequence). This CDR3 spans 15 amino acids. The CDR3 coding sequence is TGCAGTGGTAGAGTAGCTAGCGGGCTAATGGGCGAGCAGTACTTA. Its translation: CSGRVASGLMGEQYL.

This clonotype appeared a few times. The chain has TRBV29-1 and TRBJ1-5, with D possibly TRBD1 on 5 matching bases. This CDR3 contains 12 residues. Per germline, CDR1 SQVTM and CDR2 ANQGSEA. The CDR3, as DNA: TGCAGAGTCGGGGACTGTAATCAGCCCCAGCATTTT. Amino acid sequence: CRVGDCNQPQHF.

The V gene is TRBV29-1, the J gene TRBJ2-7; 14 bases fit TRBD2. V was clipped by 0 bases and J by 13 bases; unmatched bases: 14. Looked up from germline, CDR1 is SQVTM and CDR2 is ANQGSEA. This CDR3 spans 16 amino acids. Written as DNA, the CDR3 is TGCAGCGTTGAAGAAGGGCTGGGACTAGCGGGAGACGTGCAATACTTC. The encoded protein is CSVEEGLGLAGDVQYF.

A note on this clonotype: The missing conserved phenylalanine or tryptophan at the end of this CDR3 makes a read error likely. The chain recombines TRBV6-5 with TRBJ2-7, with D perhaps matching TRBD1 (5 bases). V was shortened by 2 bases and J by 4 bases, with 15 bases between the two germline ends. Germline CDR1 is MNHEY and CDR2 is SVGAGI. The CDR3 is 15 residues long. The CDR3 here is CASSYEAGHVYEQYI. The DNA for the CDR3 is TGTGCCAGCAGTTACGAGGCTGGACATGTTTACGAGCAGTACATC.

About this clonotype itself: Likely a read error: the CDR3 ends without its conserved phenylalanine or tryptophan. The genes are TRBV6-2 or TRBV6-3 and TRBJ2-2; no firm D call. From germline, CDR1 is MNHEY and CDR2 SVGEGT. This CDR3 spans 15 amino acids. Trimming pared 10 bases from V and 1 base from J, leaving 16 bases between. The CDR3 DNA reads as TGTGCCACCCCTAACGGATCAATGAACACCGGGGAGCTGTTTTCT. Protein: CATPNGSMNTGELFS.

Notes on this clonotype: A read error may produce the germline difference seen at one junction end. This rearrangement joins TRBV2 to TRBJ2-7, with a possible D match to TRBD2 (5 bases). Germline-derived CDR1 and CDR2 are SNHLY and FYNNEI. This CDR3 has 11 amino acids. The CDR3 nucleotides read TGTGCCAGCAGTGGGGTTAGGGAGCATTACTTC. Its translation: CASSGVREHYF.